This T cell receptor beta chain was profiled in a study of T cell responses to AZD1222 COVID-19 vaccine. In the study overall: Analysis merged second doses at about 4 or about 12 weeks.

This clone was observed once. The antigen remains undetermined. The CDR3 is made up of 15 amino acids. V dropped 5 bases and J dropped 4 bases, with 15 bases sitting between them. Germline V gene sequence: CDR1 LNHDA, CDR2 SQIVND (reference sequence). Study-level points and caveats: Mapped onto spike, vaccine-associated CD4 TCRs spanned it and were dominant at 160-218 and 743-854. Nearly half of unique spike-specific TCRs reportedly avoided B.1.351 and B.1.1.7 mutated regions.

Sequencing used immunoSEQ multiplex PCR; TCRdb keeps in-frame clones, though not all of them. The sample holds around 160,000 clones; 85% to 95% are singletons and the top ten take approximately 2%. The chain has TRBV19 and TRBJ2-1; D unresolved. This clonotype was sampled from an adult in good health. This specimen consisted of peripheral blood, obtained on day 0 of AZD1222 vaccination. Written as DNA, the CDR3 is TGTGCCAGTAGTCGGCGGACGAAGGAATACAATGAGCAGTTCTTC. Translating gives CASSRRTKEYNEQFF.